The source of this T cell receptor beta chain is a study of shared clonotypes between healthy human individuals (dated by TCRdb to the early 2020s). Looking at the study overall: A couple of women and three men aged 18 to 49 years were included in the cohort. For each donor, CD4 naive and CD4 memory were each given three plates, CD8 naive was given two plates, and CD8 memory was given one plate. To estimate repertoire size and how much clonotype sharing occurs between individuals, the study deeply sequenced the blood TCR repertoires of 4 to 6 healthy adults. Different laboratories and diverse techniques were used to prepare libraries and sequence TCR repertoires, to increase sequencing depth and limit assay-specific biases. Between about 0.9 and 9 billion PBMCs per donor were obtained by leukapheresis.

For the CD8 naive samples, CD45RO-negative cells were positively selected for CCR7, yielding a CD45RA+CCR7+ population from which TemRA cells were excluded. The donors were healthy, HIV-negative adults with no recently reported acute infections or vaccinations. Every donor was a Caucasian adult living in Nashville, Tennessee, USA. Blood was obtained by leukapheresis, after which PBMCs were separated by Ficoll-Histopaque density gradient centrifugation and cryopreserved in liquid nitrogen vapor phase. Purity and quantity of every magnetically sorted T cell population were checked by analytical flow cytometry. Genomic DNA was isolated from each sorted fraction and quantified by UV absorbance on a Nanodrop 2000c. Overall study outcomes, separate from this receptor: Naive subsets generally had larger estimated clonotype richness than memory subsets did. Only blood was sampled, and tissue TCR repertoires likely differ from those in blood. The genetic and exposure-history diversity represented was limited by the small number of donors. Higher generation probabilities were observed for clonotypes shared by all four sorted-subset donors than for non-shared clonotypes. Across several donors, around 5% of naive CD4, approximately 3.6% of naive CD8, around 2.5% of memory CD4, and approximately 0.42% of memory CD8 clonotypes were shared. Rarefaction of sorted-subset datasets indicated incomplete sequencing despite the large sequencing depth. Pairwise subsampling led to the expectation that sequencing depth would affect the degree of clonotype sharing among donors.

V sheds 4 bases and J sheds 6 bases, leaving 13 bases between their ends. The CDR3 covers 14 residues, taking in both the cysteine and the phenylalanine. Left in the record is the CDR3 DNA by itself, 42 bases read in frame from the first base. In the germline V gene, CDR1 corresponds to MGHDK and CDR2 to SYGVNS. Concerning this clone itself: Its binding antigen is unknown. Per-base quality was not reported, and no clone a single base away is much larger than it.

TCR CDR3 regions were amplified from genomic DNA by multiplex PCR using the deep immunoSEQ assay. Extracted genomic DNA from each cell subset was distributed evenly across all wells of several immunoSEQ 96-well plates, and each plate was treated as a replicate. For sorted subsets, 150 to 250 ng of genomic DNA, equivalent to 25,000 to 30,000 T cell genomes, went into each replicate PCR. Purified libraries were measured with a Qubit 3.0 fluorometer, size-checked on a Bioanalyzer 2100, and measured again with the KAPA Library Quantification kit. Each immunoSEQ 96-well plate was sequenced on its own single-read 150-cycle Illumina NextSeq 550 flow cell. In the authors' own workflow: Because the immunoSEQ output held only junctional sequences and lacked quality scores, the filtering could not match the filtering applied to full-length reads. To assign V/J genes and CDR3, sequences were annotated using PyIR, a Python wrapper for IgBLAST v1.9, with IMGT germline references. Reads were removed for weak V/J assignments (E-value above 1e-6), missing CDR3, stop codons, out-of-frame junctions, or ambiguous translated residues. V3J clonotypes were defined as sequences sharing an identical inferred V gene, J gene, and CDR3 amino acid sequence. The percentage overlap between two repertoires was calculated by dividing the number of shared unique clonotypes by the size of the smaller repertoire. Richness of each repertoire was evaluated using RTK rarefaction, the Chao1 estimator, and Recon v2.1 estimates of unobserved clonotypes. Generation probabilities for all TCRbeta clonotypes obtained by the gDNA method from a few donors were computed using OLGA. In its TCRdb copy, this immuneACCESS table keeps in-frame sequences only and misses some clones. Where compared with another copy, unresolved V genes explain less than half of these, and the others have no known cause. V and J calls and clone size follow that table, whereas D and trimming were derived from the DNA. This sample holds 700,000 to 950,000 clones; about 96% were observed only once. Jointly, the top ten make up over 0.2% of the sample.

The chain links TRBV25-1 with TRBJ2-1; the D gene lacks a confident call. The material sequenced was naive CD8+ T cells sorted from blood. The sample's cell subset or site label, in plain terms: CD45RA+CCR7+. The clonotype was recovered from a man younger than 40 in good health. The nucleotide sequence reads TGTGCCAGCAGTGGGTCAGCATGGAGCAATGAGCAGTTCTTC. Translated, this is CASSGSAWSNEQFF.